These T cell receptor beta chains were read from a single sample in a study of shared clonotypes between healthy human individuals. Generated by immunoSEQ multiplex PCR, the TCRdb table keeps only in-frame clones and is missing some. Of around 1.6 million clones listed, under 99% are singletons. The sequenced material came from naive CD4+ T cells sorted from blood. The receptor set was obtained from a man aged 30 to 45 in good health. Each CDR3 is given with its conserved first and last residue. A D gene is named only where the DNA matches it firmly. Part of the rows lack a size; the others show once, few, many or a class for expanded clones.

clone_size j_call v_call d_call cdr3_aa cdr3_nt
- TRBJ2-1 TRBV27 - CASSFNWLRNEQFF TGTGCCAGCAGTTTTAACTGGCTCCGCAATGAGCAGTTCTTC
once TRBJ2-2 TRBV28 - CASQGNTGELFF TGTGCCAGTCAAGGGAACACCGGGGAGCTGTTTTTT
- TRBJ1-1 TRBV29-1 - CSVEKNTEAFF TGCAGCGTTGAGAAGAACACTGAAGCTTTCTTT
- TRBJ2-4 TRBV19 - CASSTRGIQYF TGTGCCAGTAGTACCCGGGGCATTCAGTACTTC
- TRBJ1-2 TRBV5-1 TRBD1 CASSMTGGAGYTF TGCGCCAGCAGCATGACAGGGGGCGCCGGCTACACCTTC
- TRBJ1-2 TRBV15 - CATSNDRNYGYTF TGTGCCACCAGCAACGACAGGAACTATGGCTACACCTTC
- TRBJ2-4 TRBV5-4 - CASSTQGAKNIQYF TGTGCCAGCAGCACACAGGGAGCCAAAAACATTCAGTACTTC
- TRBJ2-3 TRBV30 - CAWIPMGAVTDTQYF TGTGCCTGGATTCCAATGGGGGCGGTCACAGATACGCAGTATTTT
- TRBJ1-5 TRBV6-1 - CASLGNSNQPQHF TGTGCCAGCTTAGGAAATAGCAATCAGCCCCAGCATTTT
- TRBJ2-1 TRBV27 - CASSREGPSYNEQFF TGTGCCAGCAGCCGGGAAGGGCCCTCCTACAATGAGCAGTTCTTC
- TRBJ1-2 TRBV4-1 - CASSQVGGDYGYTF TGCGCCAGCAGCCAAGTAGGGGGGGACTATGGCTACACCTTC
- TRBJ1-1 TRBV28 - CASSLFPGTNTEAFF TGTGCCAGCAGTTTATTTCCGGGGACGAACACTGAAGCTTTCTTT